The next 6 T cell receptor beta chains were all read from a single sample in a study of cytomegalovirus exposure and HLA in healthy donors. The primer mix had 60 Vbeta and 13 Jbeta primers. The protocol was immunoSEQ multiplex PCR, while the TCRdb copy is restricted to in-frame clones and leaves out a portion. Of under 300,000 clones listed, roughly 91% are singletons. Sequenced: PBMCs. The receptor source for this set is a girl aged 2 to 10 in good health and CMV-seronegative.

V gene TRBV28 combines with J gene TRBJ1-4; D remains unclear. Germline values: CDR1 MDHEN, CDR2 SYDVKM. V was pared by 6 bases and J by 6 bases, with 17 bases between. There are 15 residues in the CDR3. For the CDR3, the DNA is TGTGCCAGCAGACAGAGGGATTCTTGGGATGAAAAACTGTTTTTT. Its translation is CASRQRDSWDEKLFF.

This clone occurred a few times. The chain recombines TRBV25-1 with TRBJ1-4; D gene ambiguous. The CDR3 contains 13 residues. Germline V gene lookup returns CDR1 MGHDK and CDR2 SYGVNS. The V end was cut by 7 bases, the J end by 6 bases, with 12 bases between. The CDR3 is CASIRPGDEKLFF. CDR3 bases: TGTGCCAGCATCCGGCCCGGGGATGAAAAACTGTTTTTT. Variable domain in full (rest from reference TRBV25-1 and TRBJ1-4): EADIYQTPRYLVIGTGKKITLECSQTMGHDKMYWYQQDPGMELHLIHYSYGVNSTEKGDLSSESTVSRIRTEHFPLTLESARPSHTSQYLCASIRPGDEKLFFGSGTQLSVL.

The gene calls are TRBV6-1 and TRBJ2-5; TRBD1 aligns across 7 bases. This CDR3 has 15 amino acids. V dropped 6 bases and J dropped 5; count of bases not matched to a gene: 12. Germline V gene sequence: CDR1 MNHNS, CDR2 SASEGT. CDR3 DNA sequence: TGTGCCAGCAGCAGTCCAAGGGGGCCTTGGGAGACCCAGTACTTC. Amino acid sequence: CASSSPRGPWETQYF.

This rearrangement joins TRBV28 to TRBJ1-5, with D perhaps matching TRBD1 (5 bases). CDR1 is MDHEN and CDR2 is SYDVKM in the germline V gene. Trimming shortened V by 5 bases and J by 0 bases, and 14 bases separated the two germline ends. The CDR3 spans 16 residues. CDR3 in DNA: TGTGCCAGCAGTAGCCCCGAAGGGGCTAGCAATCAGCCCCAGCATTTT. Residues: CASSSPEGASNQPQHF. Together with reference TRBV28 and TRBJ1-5, the CDR3 gives the full variable domain: DVKVTQSSRYLVKRTGEKVFLECVQDMDHENMFWYRQDPGLGLRLIYFSYDVKMKEKGDIPEGYSVSREKKERFSLILESASTNQTSMYLCASSSPEGASNQPQHFGDGTRLSIL.

The gene calls are TRBV19 and TRBJ1-2; a possible D gene is TRBD1 (5 bases). The ends were cut back, 3 bases at V and 7 bases at J, with 12 bases in the middle. The length of the CDR3 is 13 residues. In germline, CDR1 is LNHDA, CDR2 SQIVND (reference sequence). This CDR3 reads CASSIPGKRGYTF. The CDR3 DNA sequence: TGTGCCAGTAGTATCCCAGGGAAGCGTGGCTACACCTTC.

The CDR3 DNA is TGTGCCAGCAGTTACGGGCAGGTCAGCTCCTACGAGCAGTACTTC. Translated: CASSYGQVSSYEQYF. The V and J genes are TRBV6-5 and TRBJ2-7; D is unresolved. Germline V gives CDR1 MNHEY, CDR2 SVGAGI. CDR3 length: 15 residues. Trimming stripped 2 bases from V and 0 bases from J, with 11 bases between.